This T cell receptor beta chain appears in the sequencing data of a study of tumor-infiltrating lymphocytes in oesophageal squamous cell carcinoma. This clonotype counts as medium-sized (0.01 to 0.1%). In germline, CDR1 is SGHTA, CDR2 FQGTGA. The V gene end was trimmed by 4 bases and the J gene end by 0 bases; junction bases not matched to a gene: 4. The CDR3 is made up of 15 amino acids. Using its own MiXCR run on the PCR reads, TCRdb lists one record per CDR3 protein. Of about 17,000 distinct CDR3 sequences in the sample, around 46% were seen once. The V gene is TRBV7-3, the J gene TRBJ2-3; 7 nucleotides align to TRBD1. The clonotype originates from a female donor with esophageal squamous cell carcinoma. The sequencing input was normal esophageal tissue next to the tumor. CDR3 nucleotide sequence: TGTGCCAGCAGCTACGACAGGGAGAGCACAGATACGCAGTATTTT. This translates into CASSYDRESTDTQYF.